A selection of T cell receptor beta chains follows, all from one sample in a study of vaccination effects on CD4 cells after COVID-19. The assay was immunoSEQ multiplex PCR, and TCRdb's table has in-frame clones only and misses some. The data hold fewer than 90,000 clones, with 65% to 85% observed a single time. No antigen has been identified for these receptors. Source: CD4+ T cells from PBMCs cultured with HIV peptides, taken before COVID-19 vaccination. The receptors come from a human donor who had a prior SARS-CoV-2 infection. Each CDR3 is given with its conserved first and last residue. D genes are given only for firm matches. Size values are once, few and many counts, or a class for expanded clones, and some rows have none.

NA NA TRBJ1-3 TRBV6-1 TGTGCCAGCAGTGAATGGGGACCGTCGACCTCTGGAAACACCATATATTTT CASSEWGPSTSGNTIYF
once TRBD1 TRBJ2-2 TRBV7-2 TGTGCCATCCCGGGACAGGGTTACACCGGGGAGCTGTTTTTT CAIPGQGYTGELFF
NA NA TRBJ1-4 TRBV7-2 TGTGCCAGCAGCTTACGGGGTACAAATGAAAAACTGTTTTTT CASSLRGTNEKLFF
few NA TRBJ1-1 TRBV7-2 TGTGCCAGCAGCTTAGTGTGGAACACTGAAGCTTTCTTT CASSLVWNTEAFF
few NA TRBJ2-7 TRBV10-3 TGTGCCATCAGTGAGACGACAGTGAGCTCCTACGAGCAGTACTTC CAISETTVSSYEQYF
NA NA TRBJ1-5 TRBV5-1 TGCGCCAGCAGAATGGACGGTGGTAGCAATCAGCCCCAGCATTTT CASRMDGGSNQPQHF
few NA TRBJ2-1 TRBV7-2 TGTGCCAGCAGAAAATGGGATGAGCAGTTCTTC CASRKWDEQFF
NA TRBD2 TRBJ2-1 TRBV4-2 TGTGCCAGCAGCCAAGTAAACAGCGGGAGGGCCCGCAATGAGCAGTTCTTC CASSQVNSGRARNEQFF
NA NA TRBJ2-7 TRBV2 TGTGCCAGCAGTGAAGGACCCGGGAGTACCTACGAGCAGTACTTC CASSEGPGSTYEQYF
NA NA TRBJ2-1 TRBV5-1 TGCGCCAGCCAACAGGACCCCGGCTCCTACAATGAGCAGTTCTTC CASQQDPGSYNEQFF
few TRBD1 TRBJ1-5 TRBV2 TGTGCCAGCAGTGCAGACAGGGTCAATCAGCCCCAGCATTTT CASSADRVNQPQHF
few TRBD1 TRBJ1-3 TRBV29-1 TGCAGCGCCCTCGACAGGGGGCAAAGGACCATATATTTT CSALDRGQRTIYF
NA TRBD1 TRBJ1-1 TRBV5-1 TGCGCCAGCAGCCTCTTGACAGGGGGGCGGGATGAAGCTTTCTTT CASSLLTGGRDEAFF
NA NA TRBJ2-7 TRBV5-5 TGTGCCAGCAGCCACAACCCTGGGCGATCCTACGAGCAGTACTTC CASSHNPGRSYEQYF
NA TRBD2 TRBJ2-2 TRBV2 TGTGCCAGCAGGGGAGGACTAGCGGGGGGTGCGATCGGGGAGCTGTTTTTT CASRGGLAGGAIGELFF
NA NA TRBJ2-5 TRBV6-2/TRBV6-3 TGTGCCAGCAGTTACTACAGGGAGGGGACCCAGTACTTC CASSYYREGTQYF
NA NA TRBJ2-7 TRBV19 TGTGCCAGTAGTACGCTCGGAGGGGGGTCCTACGAGCAGTACTTC CASSTLGGGSYEQYF
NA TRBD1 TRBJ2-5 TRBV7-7 TGTGCTAGCAGCCCTGGGACAGGGGGGCAAGAGACCCAGTACTTC CASSPGTGGQETQYF
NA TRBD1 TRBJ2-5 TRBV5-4 TGTGCCAGCAGCCCCGAATGGGGACAGGGAGAGACCCAGTACTTC CASSPEWGQGETQYF
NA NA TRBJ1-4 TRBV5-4 TGTGCCAGCAGCTTGCCGCCCAATGAAAAACTGTTTTTT CASSLPPNEKLFF
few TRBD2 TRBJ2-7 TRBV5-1 TGCGCCAGCAGCGACGGCGGACTAGCGGGAGACGAGCAGTACTTC CASSDGGLAGDEQYF
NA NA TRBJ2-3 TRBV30 TGTGCCTGGAGTTTTGGGGGATCGCAGTATTTT CAWSFGGSQYF
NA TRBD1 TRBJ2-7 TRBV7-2 TGTGCCAGCAGCTTGTTTCCCGCAGGACAGGGCTACGAGCAGTACTTC CASSLFPAGQGYEQYF
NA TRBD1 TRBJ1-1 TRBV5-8 TGTGCCAGCAGCCTGGACAGGGGCATCACTGAAGCTTTCTTT CASSLDRGITEAFF
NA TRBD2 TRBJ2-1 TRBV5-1 TGCGCCAGCAGCTTAGGACTAGCGGGAGGGCCCGGAGGAACGGGAAATGAGCAGTTCTTC CASSLGLAGGPGGTGNEQFF
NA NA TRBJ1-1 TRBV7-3 TGTGCCAGCAGCAAGACTCTGAACACTGAAGCTTTCTTT CASSKTLNTEAFF
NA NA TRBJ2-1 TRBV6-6 TGTGCCAGCAGTTACTCGGGCAGGGGCTCCTACAATGAGCAGTTCTTC CASSYSGRGSYNEQFF
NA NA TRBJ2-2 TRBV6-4 TGTGCCAGCAGTGACCAAATACGGGGGAACACCGGGGAGCTGTTTTTT CASSDQIRGNTGELFF
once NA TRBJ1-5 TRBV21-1 TGTGCCAGCAGCACGCGACTGCGGTACAATCAGCCCCAGCATTTT CASSTRLRYNQPQHF
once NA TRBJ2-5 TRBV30 TGTGCCTGGAGTGTGGGAGAGACCCAGTACTTC CAWSVGETQYF
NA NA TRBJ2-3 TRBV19 TGTGCCAGTAGTATGCGTTTAGCGATCACAGATACGCAGTATTTT CASSMRLAITDTQYF
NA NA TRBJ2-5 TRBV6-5 TGTGCCAGCGAAGGGGCGGCTCCCCAACAAGAGACCCAGTACTTC CASEGAAPQQETQYF
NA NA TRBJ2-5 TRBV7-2 TGTGCCAGCAGCTTAGTGGCAGCCGAAGAGACCCAGTACTTC CASSLVAAEETQYF
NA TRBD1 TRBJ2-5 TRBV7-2 TGTGCCAGCAGCCTACAGGGGGGTGGAGAGACCCAGTACTTC CASSLQGGGETQYF
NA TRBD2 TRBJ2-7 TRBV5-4 TGTGCCAGCAGCTCAATGACTAGCGGTTACGACGAGCAGTACTTC CASSSMTSGYDEQYF
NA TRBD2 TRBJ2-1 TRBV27 TGTGCCAGCAGTTTATTCGGGGGGGGCTCCTACAATGAGCAGTTCTTC CASSLFGGGSYNEQFF
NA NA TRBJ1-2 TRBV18 TGTGCCAGCTCACCACCGTCAAGGATTCATGGCTACACCTTC CASSPPSRIHGYTF
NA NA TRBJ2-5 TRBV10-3 TGTGCCATCAGTGATGACCATGGCAAAGAGACCCAGTACTTC CAISDDHGKETQYF
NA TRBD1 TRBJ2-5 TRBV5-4 TGTGCCAGCAGCTCGACAGGGACCAGAGAGACCCAGTACTTC CASSSTGTRETQYF
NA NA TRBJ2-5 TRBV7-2 TGTGCCAGCAGCCCCTCCGGCCCCGAAGGGACCCAGTACTTC CASSPSGPEGTQYF
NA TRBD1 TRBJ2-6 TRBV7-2 TGTGCCAGCAGCCCCCGGACAGGGGGGGTGAGCGTCCTGACTTTC CASSPRTGGVSVLTF